The 15 T cell receptor beta chains below all came from one sample that was sequenced in a study of OX40 agonist ivuxolimab in advanced cancers. The repertoire was sequenced with immunoSEQ multiplex PCR; TCRdb's copy has only in-frame clones and lacks some. This sample has around 150,000 clones; approximately 90% occur once, and the top ten carry approximately 1.1%. Sequenced material: CD4+ or CD8+ T cells sorted from blood, taken in a trial of the OX40 agonist ivuxolimab. The origin of the receptors is an adult with an advanced solid tumor such as melanoma, head and neck, liver or kidney cancer.

The V gene is TRBV11-2, the J gene TRBJ2-3; D unresolved. V was trimmed by 6 bases and J by 5 bases, leaving 9 bases between them. The germline CDR1 and CDR2 sequences are SGHAT and FQNNGV. The length of the CDR3 is 12 residues. CDR3 in DNA: TGTGCCAGCAGGGTAGGGCAAGATACGCAGTATTTT. This gives the protein CASRVGQDTQYF.

This chain links TRBV27 with TRBJ1-5; TRBD1 agrees at 7 bases. Germline V lookup: CDR1 MNHEY, CDR2 SMNVEV (reference sequence). The CDR3 length is 17 residues. Losses at the gene ends were 5 bases for V and 7 bases for J; bases not matched to a gene: 17. CDR3 in amino acids: CASSVRNPQGPWQPQHF. The CDR3 DNA sequence: TGTGCCAGCAGTGTTCGAAATCCACAGGGGCCGTGGCAGCCCCAGCATTTT.

The rearrangement links TRBV6-1 to TRBJ2-3; D is unclear. The germline V gene encodes CDR1 MNHNS and CDR2 SASEGT. This CDR3 contains 11 residues. The V and J ends lost 6 bases and 2 bases respectively, with 3 bases between them. DNA of the CDR3: TGTGCCAGCAGCCACACAGATACGCAGTATTTT. This codes for CASSHTDTQYF.

The V call is TRBV4-3, the J call TRBJ1-4, with 8 bases aligning to TRBD1. Germline CDR1 LGHNA, CDR2 YSLEER. Unmatched junction bases numbered 3, after V lost 3 bases and J lost 3 bases. This CDR3 has 15 amino acids. The CDR3 sequence is CASSHRQGPNEKLFF. The CDR3 bases are TGCGCCAGCAGCCATAGACAGGGGCCTAATGAAAAACTGTTTTTT.

The chain couples TRBV10-1 to TRBJ1-5; 7 bases fit TRBD1. Losses at the gene ends were 3 bases for V and 4 bases for J; bases not matched to a gene: 9. CDR1 is WNHNN, CDR2 SYGVQD, per germline (reference sequence). This CDR3 spans 16 amino acids. The CDR3 region has the DNA TGCGCCAGCAGTGAAAGGACGGACAGGAGAAATCAGCCCCAGCATTTT. It codes for CASSERTDRRNQPQHF.

The rearrangement links TRBV11-3 to TRBJ2-7; D is perhaps TRBD1 (6 bases). The length of the CDR3 is 15 residues. The V end lost 1 base, the J end lost 3 bases, and 13 bases lay between the germline ends. CDR1 is SGHNT, CDR2 YENEEA, per germline. The CDR3 reads CASSLGRGIRYEQYF. CDR3 nucleotide sequence: TGTGCCAGCAGCTTAGGCAGGGGAATTCGCTACGAGCAGTACTTC. Supplemented by reference TRBV11-3 and TRBJ2-7, the full variable domain reads EAGVVQSPRYKIIEKKQPVAFWCNPISGHNTLYWYLQNLGQGPELLIRYENEEAVDDSQLPKDRFSAERLKGVDSTLKIQPAELGDSAVYLCASSLGRGIRYEQYFGPGTRLTVT.

V and J are TRBV5-4 and TRBJ1-3, with TRBD1 as a possible D gene (5 bases). The CDR3 runs to 15 residues. Germline V CDR1 and CDR2: SGHNT, YYREEE (reference sequence). V lost 0 bases and J 2 bases, leaving 9 bases between the germline ends. The CDR3: CASSLDSGPGNTIYF. The CDR3 DNA is TGTGCCAGCAGCTTGGATTCAGGGCCTGGAAACACCATATATTTT.

V and J are TRBV27 and TRBJ2-7; no clear D gene. Per the germline V gene, CDR1 is MNHEY and CDR2 is SMNVEV (reference sequence). Trimming removed 2 bases at V and 6 bases at J, with 11 bases between. This CDR3 is 13 amino acids long. The CDR3 region has the DNA TGTGCCAGCAGTTTAGGTGGCAGGCCCGAGCAGTACTTC. It yields the protein CASSLGGRPEQYF.

The chain carries TRBV5-4 and TRBJ2-2, with D possibly being TRBD1 (6 bases). The CDR3 is 12 amino acids. Germline V gives CDR1 SGHNT, CDR2 YYREEE (reference sequence). V dropped 0 bases and J dropped 12 bases, with 9 bases sitting between them. The CDR3 region is CASSLDRDKLFF. DNA of the CDR3: TGTGCCAGCAGCTTGGATCGGGACAAGCTGTTTTTT.

This chain links TRBV7-3 with TRBJ1-5; a weak D match, TRBD1 (6 bases). The CDR3 is made up of 13 amino acids. The V and J ends lost 5 bases and 5 bases respectively, with 10 bases between them. Germline CDR1 is SGHTA and CDR2 is FQGTGA. CDR3: CASSAGQYQPQHF. The CDR3 DNA follows: TGTGCCAGCAGCGCCGGACAGTATCAGCCCCAGCATTTT. The variable domain in full, completed from reference TRBV7-3 and TRBJ1-5, reads GAGVSQTPSNKVTEKGKYVELRCDPISGHTALYWYRQSLGQGPEFLIYFQGTGAADDSGLPNDRFFAVRPEGSVSTLKIQRTERGDSAVYLCASSAGQYQPQHFGDGTRLSIL.

The J gene is TRBJ2-1, the V gene TRBV9, with D perhaps given as TRBD1 or TRBD2 (5 bases each). CDR1 and CDR2 from the germline V gene are SGDLS and YYNGEE. The CDR3 is made up of 12 amino acids. Trimming shortened V by 5 bases and J by 8 bases, and 11 bases separated the two germline ends. The CDR3 DNA reads TGTGCCAGCAGTGGGGACGGCTATGAGCAGTTCTTC. Protein sequence: CASSGDGYEQFF. The full variable domain, rest sourced from reference TRBV9 and TRBJ2-1, is DSGVTQTPKHLITATGQRVTLRCSPRSGDLSVYWYQQSLDQGLQFLIQYYNGEERAKGNILERFSAQQFPDLHSELNLSSLELGDSALYFCASSGDGYEQFFGPGTRLTVL.

This sequence joins TRBV6-6 and TRBJ2-7, with D possibly matching TRBD2 (5 bases). Germline CDR1 is MNHNY and CDR2 is SVGAGI (reference sequence). The CDR3 has 15 amino acids. V lost 8 bases, J lost 3 bases, and 20 bases lay in between. The chain's CDR3 is CASSASGLSNYEQYF. CDR3 DNA: TGTGCCAGCTCGGCGAGCGGACTTTCAAACTACGAGCAGTACTTC.

The chain carries TRBV27 and TRBJ1-3; D is ambiguous. Germline loops: CDR1 MNHEY, CDR2 SMNVEV (reference sequence). The CDR3 covers 13 residues. The germline V and J ends were trimmed by 6 bases and 4 bases, with 10 bases remaining between them. CDR3 nucleotide sequence: TGTGCCAGCAGCTCTGGACTCGGAAACACCATATATTTT. Amino acids: CASSSGLGNTIYF.

This chain uses TRBV2 with TRBJ2-1; the match to TRBD1 covers 8 bases. V was clipped by 2 bases and J by 9 bases; unmatched bases: 6. This CDR3 comprises 14 residues. The germline gives CDR1 SNHLY, CDR2 FYNNEI. CDR3 loop: CASSESRQGTEQFF. CDR3 in DNA: TGTGCCAGCAGTGAATCACGACAGGGGACTGAGCAGTTCTTC.

V gene TRBV7-9 combines with J gene TRBJ2-3; D ambiguous. V was pared by 3 bases and J by 1 base, with 8 bases between. Per germline, CDR1 SEHNR and CDR2 FQNEAQ (reference sequence). CDR3 length: 14 amino acids. In DNA, the CDR3 is TGTGCCAGCAGCTTTCTAGAGGGCACAGATACGCAGTATTTT. Protein: CASSFLEGTDTQYF.